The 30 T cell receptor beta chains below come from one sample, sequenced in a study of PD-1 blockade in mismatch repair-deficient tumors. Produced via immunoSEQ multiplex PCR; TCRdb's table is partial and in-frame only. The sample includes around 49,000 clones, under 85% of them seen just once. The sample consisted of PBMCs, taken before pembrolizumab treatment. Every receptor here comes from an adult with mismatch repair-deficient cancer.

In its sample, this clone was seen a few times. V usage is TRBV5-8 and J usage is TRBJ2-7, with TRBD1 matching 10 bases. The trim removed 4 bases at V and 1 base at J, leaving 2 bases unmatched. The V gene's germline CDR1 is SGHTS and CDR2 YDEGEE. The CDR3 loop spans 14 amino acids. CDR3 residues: CASSRTGGSYEQYF. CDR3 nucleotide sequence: TGTGCCAGCAGCCGGACAGGGGGATCCTACGAGCAGTACTTC.

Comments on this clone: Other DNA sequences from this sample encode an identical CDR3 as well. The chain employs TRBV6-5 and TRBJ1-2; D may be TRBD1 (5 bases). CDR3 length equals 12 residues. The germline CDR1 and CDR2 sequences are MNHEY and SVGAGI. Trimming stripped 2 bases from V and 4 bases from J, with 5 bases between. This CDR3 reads CASSYGGYGYTF. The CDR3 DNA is TGTGCCAGCAGTTACGGGGGCTATGGCTACACCTTC.

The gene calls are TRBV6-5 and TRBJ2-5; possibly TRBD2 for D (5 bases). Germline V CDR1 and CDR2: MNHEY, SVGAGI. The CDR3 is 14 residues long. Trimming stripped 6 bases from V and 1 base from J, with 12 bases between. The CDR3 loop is CASRSGNFQETQYF. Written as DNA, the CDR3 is TGTGCCAGCAGGTCCGGGAACTTCCAAGAGACCCAGTACTTC.

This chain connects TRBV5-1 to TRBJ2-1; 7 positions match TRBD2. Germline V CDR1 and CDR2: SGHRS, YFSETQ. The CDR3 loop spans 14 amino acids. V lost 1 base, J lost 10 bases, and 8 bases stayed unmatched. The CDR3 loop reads CASSLPRETSEQFF. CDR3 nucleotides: TGCGCCAGCAGCTTGCCTCGGGAGACTAGCGAGCAGTTCTTC.

CDR3 bases: TGTGCCAGCACTCCAGCCCAAGACTCTGGGGCCAACGTCCTGACTTTC. Translated: CASTPAQDSGANVLTF. This chain uses TRBV4-2 with TRBJ2-6; D remains unclear. Per the germline V gene, CDR1 is LGHNA and CDR2 is YNFKEQ. This CDR3 has 16 amino acids. The V end lost 7 bases, the J end lost 0 bases, and 13 bases lay between the germline ends.

The CDR3 DNA sequence: TGCGCCAGCAGCCCCGACCTCCGACTGAACACTGAAGCTTTCTTT. Translated: CASSPDLRLNTEAFF. V usage is TRBV5-1 and J usage is TRBJ1-1; no reliable D call. The length of the CDR3 is 15 residues. Germline V gene sequence: CDR1 SGHRS, CDR2 YFSETQ. With 4 bases removed from V and 0 bases from J, the gap between germline ends came to 13 bases.

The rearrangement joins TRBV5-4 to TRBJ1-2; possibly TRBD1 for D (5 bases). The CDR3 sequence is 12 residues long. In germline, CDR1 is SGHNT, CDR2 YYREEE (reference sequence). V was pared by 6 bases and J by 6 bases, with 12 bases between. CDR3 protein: CASTRLGDGYTF. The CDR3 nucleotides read TGTGCCAGCACGCGACTGGGGGATGGCTACACCTTC.

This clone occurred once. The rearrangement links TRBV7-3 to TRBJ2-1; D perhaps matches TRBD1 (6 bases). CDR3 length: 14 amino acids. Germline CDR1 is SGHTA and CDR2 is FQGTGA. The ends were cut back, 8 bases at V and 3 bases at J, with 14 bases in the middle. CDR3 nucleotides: TGTGCCAGCTCCCCACTAGGGGGCTACAATGAGCAGTTCTTC. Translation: CASSPLGGYNEQFF.

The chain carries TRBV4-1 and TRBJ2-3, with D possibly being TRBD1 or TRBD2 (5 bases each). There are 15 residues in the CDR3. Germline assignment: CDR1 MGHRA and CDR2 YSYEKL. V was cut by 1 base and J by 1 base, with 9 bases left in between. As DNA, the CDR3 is TGCGCCAGCAGCCAAGCAGGGACCGGCACAGATACGCAGTATTTT. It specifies CASSQAGTGTDTQYF.

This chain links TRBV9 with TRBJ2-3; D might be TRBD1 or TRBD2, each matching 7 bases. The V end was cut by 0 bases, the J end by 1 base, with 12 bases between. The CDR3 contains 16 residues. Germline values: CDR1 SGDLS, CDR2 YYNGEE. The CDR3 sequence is CASSVVSGTGTDTQYF. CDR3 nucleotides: TGTGCCAGCAGCGTAGTGAGCGGGACAGGCACAGATACGCAGTATTTT.

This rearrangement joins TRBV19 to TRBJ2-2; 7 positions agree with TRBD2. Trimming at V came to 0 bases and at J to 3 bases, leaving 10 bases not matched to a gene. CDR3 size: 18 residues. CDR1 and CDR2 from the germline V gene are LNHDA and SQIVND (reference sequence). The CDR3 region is CASSIEGGVPEDTGELFF. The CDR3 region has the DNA TGTGCCAGTAGTATAGAGGGAGGGGTCCCCGAGGACACCGGGGAGCTGTTTTTT.

CDR3 amino acids: CASSLPGGVNYGYTF. The CDR3 DNA follows: TGTGCCAGTAGCCTGCCCGGAGGGGTTAACTATGGCTACACCTTC. The chain joins TRBV19 to TRBJ1-2; TRBD1 might be the D (5 bases). CDR3 length: 15 residues. Germline V CDR1 and CDR2: LNHDA, SQIVND (reference sequence). Trimming stripped 6 bases from V and 1 base from J, with 15 bases between.

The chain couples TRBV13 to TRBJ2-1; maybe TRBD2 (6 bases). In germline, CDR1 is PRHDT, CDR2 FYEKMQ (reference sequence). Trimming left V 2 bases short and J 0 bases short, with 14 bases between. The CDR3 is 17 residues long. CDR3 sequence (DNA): TGTGCCAGCAGCTTAAGCCCCGGGACTCCCTCCTACAATGAGCAGTTCTTC. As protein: CASSLSPGTPSYNEQFF. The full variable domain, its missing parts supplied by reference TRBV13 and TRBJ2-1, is AAGVIQSPRHLIKEKRETATLKCYPIPRHDTVYWYQQGPGQDPQFLISFYEKMQSDKGSIPDRFSAQQFSDYHSELNMSSLELGDSALYFCASSLSPGTPSYNEQFFGPGTRLTVL.

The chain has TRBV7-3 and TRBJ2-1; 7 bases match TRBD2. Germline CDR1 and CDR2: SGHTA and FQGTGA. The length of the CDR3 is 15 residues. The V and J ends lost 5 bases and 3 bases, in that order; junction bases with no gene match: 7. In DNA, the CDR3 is TGTGCCAGCAGCCCGTCCGGGACTAACTACAATGAGCAGTTCTTC. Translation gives CASSPSGTNYNEQFF. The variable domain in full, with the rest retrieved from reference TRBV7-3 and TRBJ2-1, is GAGVSQTPSNKVTEKGKYVELRCDPISGHTALYWYRQSLGQGPEFLIYFQGTGAADDSGLPNDRFFAVRPEGSVSTLKIQRTERGDSAVYLCASSPSGTNYNEQFFGPGTRLTVL.

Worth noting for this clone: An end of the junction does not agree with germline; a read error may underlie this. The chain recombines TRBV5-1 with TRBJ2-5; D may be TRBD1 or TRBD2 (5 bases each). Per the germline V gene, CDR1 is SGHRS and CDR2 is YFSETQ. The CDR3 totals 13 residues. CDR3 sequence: CASNLGDQETQYF. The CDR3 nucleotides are TGCGCCAGCAACTTGGGGGACCAAGAGACCCAGTACTTC.

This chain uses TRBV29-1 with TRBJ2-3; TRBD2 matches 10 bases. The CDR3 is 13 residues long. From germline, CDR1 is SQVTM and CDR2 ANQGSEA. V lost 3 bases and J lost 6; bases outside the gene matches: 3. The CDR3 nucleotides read TGCAGCGTTGACTATAGCGGGAGGGATACGCAGTATTTT. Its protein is CSVDYSGRDTQYF.

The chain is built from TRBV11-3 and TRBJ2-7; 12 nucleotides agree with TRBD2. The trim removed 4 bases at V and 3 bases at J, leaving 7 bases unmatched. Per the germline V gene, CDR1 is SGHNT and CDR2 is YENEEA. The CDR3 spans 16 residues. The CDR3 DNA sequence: TGTGCCAGCAGCTACCCAAGGACTAGCGGGAACTACGAGCAGTACTTC. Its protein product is CASSYPRTSGNYEQYF.

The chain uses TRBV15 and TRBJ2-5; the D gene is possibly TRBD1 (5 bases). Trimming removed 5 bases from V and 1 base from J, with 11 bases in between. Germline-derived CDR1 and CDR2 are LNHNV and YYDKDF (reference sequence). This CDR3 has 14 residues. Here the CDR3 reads CATSGARAQETQYF. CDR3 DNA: TGTGCCACCAGCGGCGCCAGGGCCCAAGAGACCCAGTACTTC.

The CDR3 region has the DNA TGTGCCAGCAGTTTGGACTTGGACGAGCAGTACTTC. It is translated as CASSLDLDEQYF. This chain uses TRBV5-3 with TRBJ2-7; possible D gene TRBD2, 5 bases. TRBV5-3 is recorded as an ORF, its role being uncertain. This CDR3 is built from 12 residues. V lost 8 bases and J 5 bases, leaving 14 bases between the germline ends.

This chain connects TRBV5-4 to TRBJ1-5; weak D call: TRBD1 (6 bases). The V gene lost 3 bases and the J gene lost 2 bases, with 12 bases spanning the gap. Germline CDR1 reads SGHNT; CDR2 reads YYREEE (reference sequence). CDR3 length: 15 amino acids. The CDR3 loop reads CASSSRDKGNQPQHF. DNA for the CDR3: TGTGCCAGCAGCTCCCGGGACAAGGGCAATCAGCCCCAGCATTTT. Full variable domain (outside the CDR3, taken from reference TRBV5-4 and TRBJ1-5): ETGVTQSPTHLIKTRGQQVTLRCSSQSGHNTVSWYQQALGQGPQFIFQYYREEENGRGNFPPRFSGLQFPNYSSELNVNALELDDSALYLCASSSRDKGNQPQHFGDGTRLSIL.

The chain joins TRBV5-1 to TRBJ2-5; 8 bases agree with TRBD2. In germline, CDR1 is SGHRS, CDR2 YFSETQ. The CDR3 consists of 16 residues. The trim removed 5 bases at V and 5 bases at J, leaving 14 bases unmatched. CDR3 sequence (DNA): TGCGCCAGCAGGCCAGGGAGAGCGGGAGATCTGGAGACCCAGTACTTC. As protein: CASRPGRAGDLETQYF.

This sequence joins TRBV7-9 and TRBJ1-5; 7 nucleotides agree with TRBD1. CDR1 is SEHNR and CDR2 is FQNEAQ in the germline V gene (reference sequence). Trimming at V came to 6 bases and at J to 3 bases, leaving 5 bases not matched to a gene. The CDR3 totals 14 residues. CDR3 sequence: CASSRQGSNQPQHF. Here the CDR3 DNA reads TGTGCCAGCAGTAGACAGGGTTCCAATCAGCCCCAGCATTTT. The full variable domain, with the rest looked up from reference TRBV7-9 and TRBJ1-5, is DTGVSQNPRHKITKRGQNVTFRCDPISEHNRLYWYRQTLGQGPEFLTYFQNEAQLEKSRLLSDRFSAERPKGSFSTLEIQRTEQGDSAMYLCASSRQGSNQPQHFGDGTRLSIL.

The CDR3 protein is CASSLFGVEGNEQFF. CDR3 bases: TGTGCCAGCAGTCTCTTTGGGGTTGAAGGCAATGAGCAGTTCTTC. The rearrangement links TRBV5-4 to TRBJ2-1; D is ambiguous. Per germline, CDR1 SGHNT and CDR2 YYREEE (reference sequence). This CDR3 spans 15 amino acids. The V and J ends lost 5 bases and 6 bases respectively, with 18 bases between them.

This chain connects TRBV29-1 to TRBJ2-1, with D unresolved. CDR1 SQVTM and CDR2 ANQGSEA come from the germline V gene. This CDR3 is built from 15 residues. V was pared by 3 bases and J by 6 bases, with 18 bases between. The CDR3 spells CSVDSDTRASNEQFF. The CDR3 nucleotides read TGCAGCGTTGATTCCGACACCCGGGCCTCCAATGAGCAGTTCTTC.

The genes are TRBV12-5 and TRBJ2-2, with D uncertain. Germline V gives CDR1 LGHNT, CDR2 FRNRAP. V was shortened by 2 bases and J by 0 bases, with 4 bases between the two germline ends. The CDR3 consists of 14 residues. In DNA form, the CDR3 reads TGTGCTAGTGGTTTGTCTTCGAACACCGGGGAGCTGTTTTTT. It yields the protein CASGLSSNTGELFF. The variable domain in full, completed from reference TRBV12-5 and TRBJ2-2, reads DARVTQTPRHKVTEMGQEVTMRCQPILGHNTVFWYRQTMMQGLELLAYFRNRAPLDDSGMPKDRFSAEMPDATLATLKIQPSEPRDSAVYFCASGLSSNTGELFFGEGSRLTVL.

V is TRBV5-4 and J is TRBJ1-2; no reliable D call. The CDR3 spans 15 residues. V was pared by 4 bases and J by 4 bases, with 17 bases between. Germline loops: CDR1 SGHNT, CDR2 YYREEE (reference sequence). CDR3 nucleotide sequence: TGTGCCAGCAGCCAAGGCGGATCCTTGCTCTATGGCTACACCTTC. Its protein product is CASSQGGSLLYGYTF. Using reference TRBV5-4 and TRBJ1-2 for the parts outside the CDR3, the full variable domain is ETGVTQSPTHLIKTRGQQVTLRCSSQSGHNTVSWYQQALGQGPQFIFQYYREEENGRGNFPPRFSGLQFPNYSSELNVNALELDDSALYLCASSQGGSLLYGYTFGSGTRLTVV.

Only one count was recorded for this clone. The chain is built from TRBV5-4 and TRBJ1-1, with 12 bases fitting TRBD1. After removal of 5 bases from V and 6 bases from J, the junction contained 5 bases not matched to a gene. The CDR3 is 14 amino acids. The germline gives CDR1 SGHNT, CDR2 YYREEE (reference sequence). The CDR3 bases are TGTGCCAGCAGTAGGGACAGGGGGCTTCCTGAAGCTTTCTTT. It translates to CASSRDRGLPEAFF.

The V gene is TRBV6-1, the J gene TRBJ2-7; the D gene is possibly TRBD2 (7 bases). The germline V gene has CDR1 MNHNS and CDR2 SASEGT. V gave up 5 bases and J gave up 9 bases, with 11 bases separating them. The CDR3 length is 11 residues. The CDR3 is CASSWGGVQYF. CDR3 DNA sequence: TGTGCCAGCAGTTGGGGGGGCGTGCAGTACTTC.

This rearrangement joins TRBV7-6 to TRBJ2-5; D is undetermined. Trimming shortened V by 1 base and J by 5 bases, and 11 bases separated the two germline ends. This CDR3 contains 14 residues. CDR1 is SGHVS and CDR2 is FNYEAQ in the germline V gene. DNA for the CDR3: TGTGCCAGCAGCTTAGGGGCCGAGCTGGAGACCCAGTACTTC. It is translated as CASSLGAELETQYF.

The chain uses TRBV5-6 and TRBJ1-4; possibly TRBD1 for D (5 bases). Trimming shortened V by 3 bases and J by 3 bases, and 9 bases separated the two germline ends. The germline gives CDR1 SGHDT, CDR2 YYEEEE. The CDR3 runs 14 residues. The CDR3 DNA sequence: TGTGCCAGCAGCTGGGACGGAGCTAATGAAAAACTGTTTTTT. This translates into CASSWDGANEKLFF.